What follows are 17 T cell receptor beta chains derived from one specimen sequenced in a study of blood T cell repertoires in COVID-19. Assay used: immunoSEQ multiplex PCR; TCRdb lists only in-frame clones, some missing. The sample consists of under 150,000 clones, approximately 86% of them appearing once. The sequenced material came from PBMCs or T cells enriched from blood (not recorded which). The receptors shown here come from a woman between 50 and 59 years old who had recovered from COVID-19.

This clone was picked up one time. The chain combines TRBV24-1 with TRBJ2-7; D is perhaps TRBD1 (5 bases). Per the germline V gene, CDR1 is KGHDR and CDR2 is SFDVKD. CDR3 length: 18 amino acids. Deletions cut 1 base from V and 7 bases from J, with 25 bases between. In DNA form, the CDR3 reads TGTGCCACCAGTGATTTAATTCGACAGAAGGGCTTACCAGGTGAGCAGTACTTC. It translates to CATSDLIRQKGLPGEQYF.

This chain uses TRBV7-9 with TRBJ1-4; 7 positions agree with TRBD1. J was trimmed by 4 bases and V by 3 bases; bases with no gene match: 8. The CDR3 sequence is 16 residues long. Looked up from germline, CDR1 is SEHNR and CDR2 is FQNEAQ (reference sequence). The CDR3 reads CASSFNRGLSNEKLFF. For the CDR3, the DNA is TGTGCCAGCAGCTTTAACAGGGGACTTAGTAATGAAAAACTGTTTTTT.

The V gene is TRBV6-5, the J gene TRBJ2-7, with a weak D call TRBD1 (6 bases). Germline V CDR1 and CDR2: MNHEY, SVGAGI. The CDR3 sequence is 14 residues long. The ends were cut back, 6 bases at V and 7 bases at J, with 19 bases in the middle. The CDR3 here is CASSPKPRDTEQYF. The CDR3 nucleotides are TGTGCCAGCAGCCCGAAACCAAGGGACACGGAGCAGTACTTC.

The V and J genes are TRBV7-9 and TRBJ1-2; 8 nucleotides match TRBD1. The CDR3 covers 15 residues. Germline-derived CDR1 and CDR2 are SEHNR and FQNEAQ (reference sequence). Trimming took 6 bases from V and 3 from J; bases not matched to a gene: 9. CDR3 coding DNA: TGTGCCAGCAGTTCCTCGACAGGGGAAGACTATGGCTACACCTTC. Its protein product is CASSSSTGEDYGYTF. Combining the CDR3 with reference TRBV7-9 and TRBJ1-2 gives the whole variable domain DTGVSQNPRHKITKRGQNVTFRCDPISEHNRLYWYRQTLGQGPEFLTYFQNEAQLEKSRLLSDRFSAERPKGSFSTLEIQRTEQGDSAMYLCASSSSTGEDYGYTFGSGTRLTVV.

The chain combines TRBV12-3 or TRBV12-4 with TRBJ1-5; D gene unclear. This CDR3 has 12 residues. Trimming stripped 7 bases from V and 7 bases from J, with 11 bases between. The CDR3 is CASTFGQQPQHF. The CDR3 nucleotides are TGTGCCAGCACCTTTGGGCAGCAGCCCCAGCATTTT.

The chain uses TRBV19 and TRBJ1-2, with no clear D. CDR1 LNHDA and CDR2 SQIVND come from the germline V gene (reference sequence). This CDR3 is built from 14 residues. Trimming took 4 bases from V and 5 from J, leaving 14 bases between them. CDR3: CASSTGRESYGYTF. The CDR3 DNA sequence: TGTGCCAGTAGTACCGGACGGGAGTCGTATGGCTACACCTTC.

The chain joins TRBV6-5 to TRBJ1-1, with TRBD1 identical over 9 bases. Trimming removed 5 bases from V and 5 bases from J; junction bases left unmatched: 3. Germline CDR1 is MNHEY and CDR2 is SVGAGI. The CDR3 is 13 residues long. CDR3 nucleotide sequence: TGTGCCAGCAGTAGGGACAGGGTTACTGAAGCTTTCTTT. As protein: CASSRDRVTEAFF.

The genes are TRBV4-1 and TRBJ2-3; 9 nucleotides line up with TRBD1. J was trimmed by 3 bases and V by 0 bases; bases with no gene match: 13. CDR3 length equals 19 residues. Per the germline V gene, CDR1 is MGHRA and CDR2 is YSYEKL. The DNA for the CDR3 is TGCGCCAGCAGCCAAGAAACGCTACTGGGACAGGGTTCAACAGATACGCAGTATTTT. Translating it yields CASSQETLLGQGSTDTQYF.

V usage is TRBV5-4 and J usage is TRBJ1-1; 11 bases fit TRBD1. The CDR3 is made up of 17 amino acids. From germline, CDR1 is SGHNT and CDR2 YYREEE (reference sequence). The V segment lost 4 bases and the J segment 4 bases; nucleotides outside the gene matches: 12. DNA for the CDR3: TGTGCCAGCAGCCATCCGGGACAGGGGGTTGAGAGCACTGAAGCTTTCTTT. This translates into CASSHPGQGVESTEAFF.

The genes are TRBV20-1 and TRBJ2-7; TRBD1 matches 7 bases. The CDR3 is 11 amino acids. From germline, CDR1 is DFQATT and CDR2 SNEGSKA (reference sequence). The trim removed 4 bases at V and 5 bases at J, leaving 2 bases unmatched. The CDR3 reads CSATTGDEQYF. The CDR3 DNA is TGCAGTGCTACTACAGGGGACGAGCAGTACTTC.

This clone was detected once. V and J are TRBV29-1 and TRBJ2-7; D may be TRBD2 (6 bases). Germline lookup yields CDR1 SQVTM and CDR2 ANQGSEA. The CDR3 is made up of 16 amino acids. Trimming shortened V by 1 base and J by 0 bases, and 16 bases separated the two germline ends. The CDR3 DNA follows: TGCAGCGTTGAAGTCGAACGGGAGCTTATCTCCTACGAGCAGTACTTC. Translating it yields CSVEVERELISYEQYF.

The chain recombines TRBV18 with TRBJ2-5, with 7 bases lining up with TRBD2. The CDR3 runs to 14 residues. The germline V gene encodes CDR1 KGHSH and CDR2 LQKENI. V shed 3 bases, J shed 1 base, and the junction held 2 bases outside the gene matches. The CDR3 DNA reads TGTGCCAGCTCACCTCGGGGGGTCCAAGAGACCCAGTACTTC. Translated: CASSPRGVQETQYF.

The gene calls are TRBV18 and TRBJ1-1, with D maybe TRBD1 (5 bases). V was trimmed by 0 bases and J by 5 bases, leaving 13 bases between them. Germline CDR1 is KGHSH and CDR2 is LQKENI. CDR3 size: 15 residues. CDR3 in amino acids: CASSPPSGRETEAFF. The CDR3 nucleotides are TGTGCCAGCTCACCACCTTCGGGGCGGGAAACTGAAGCTTTCTTT.

The gene calls are TRBV3-1 (or the pseudogene TRBV3-2) and TRBJ2-3, with 7 bases identical to TRBD1. The germline CDR1 and CDR2 sequences are LGHDT and YNNKEL (reference sequence). The V and J ends lost 0 bases and 2 bases, in that order; junction bases with no gene match: 17. There are 20 residues in the CDR3. The CDR3 sequence: CASSQDSLPETGRPTDTQYF. In nucleotides, the CDR3 is TGTGCCAGCAGCCAAGATAGTTTACCGGAGACAGGGCGACCCACAGATACGCAGTATTTT.

The chain carries TRBV19 and TRBJ2-2; maybe TRBD2 (6 bases). Trimming stripped 4 bases from V and 5 bases from J, with 14 bases between. CDR3 length: 15 amino acids. CDR1 and CDR2 from the germline V gene are LNHDA and SQIVND (reference sequence). CDR3 protein: CASSNYAGRTGELFF. The DNA for the CDR3 is TGTGCCAGTAGTAATTATGCAGGGAGGACCGGGGAGCTGTTTTTT.

This chain connects TRBV29-1 to TRBJ2-5; TRBD2 might be the D (5 bases). V was trimmed by 4 bases and J by 2 bases, leaving 11 bases between them. CDR1 SQVTM and CDR2 ANQGSEA come from the germline V gene. The CDR3 is 13 residues long. CDR3: CSVVRAGQETQYF. The CDR3 DNA reads as TGCAGCGTTGTGAGGGCAGGACAAGAGACCCAGTACTTC.

The rearrangement links TRBV7-2 to TRBJ1-4; D is possibly TRBD1 (5 bases). Germline V gives CDR1 SGHTA, CDR2 FQGNSA. V lost 2 bases and J 0 bases, leaving 13 bases between the germline ends. This CDR3 contains 17 residues. CDR3 in amino acids: CASSLTGRAATNEKLFF. CDR3 coding DNA: TGTGCCAGCAGCTTAACGGGCAGGGCCGCAACTAATGAAAAACTGTTTTTT.